Given below is one T cell receptor (beta chain) in context. Its matching antigen is unknown. Generated by immunoSEQ multiplex PCR, the TCRdb table keeps only in-frame clones and is missing some. The table has approximately 66,000 clones, around 87% seen once. These data belong to a study of OX40 agonist ivuxolimab in advanced cancers. Germline values: CDR1 SNHLY, CDR2 FYNNEI. V dropped 7 bases and J dropped 1 base, with 19 bases sitting between them. This CDR3 region has 16 residues. The study sampled blood at baseline, cycle 4 day 1, and cycle 7 day 1. Findings and limits, study-wide: Nonresponders, in some cases, also had low normalized T-cell clonal expansion.

Specimen: CD4+ or CD8+ T cells sorted from blood, collected in a trial of the OX40 agonist ivuxolimab. The sequence came from an adult with an advanced solid tumor such as melanoma, head and neck, liver or kidney cancer. The chain links TRBV2 to TRBJ2-5; D is perhaps TRBD1 (5 bases). CDR3 sequence: CASTQGSRASQETQYF. The CDR3 DNA follows: TGTGCCAGCACCCAAGGGTCCAGGGCCAGCCAAGAGACCCAGTACTTC.